This T cell receptor (beta chain) was captured in a study of blood T cell repertoires in COVID-19. At the level of the study: Sites in the United States, Italy and Spain provided acute and convalescent COVID-19 samples.

As processed by the authors: Amplification from reference gene primers served as the basis for estimated nucleated cell counts. TCRdb's copy holds only in-frame clones and misses some; the assay was immunoSEQ multiplex PCR. Clone size and the V and J calls come from that table; the DNA yielded D and trimming. The sample has 140,000 to 150,000 clones, roughly 87% seen once. This clone was seen at least ten times. The CDR3 runs 12 residues. V lost 6 bases and J 1 base, leaving 3 bases between the germline ends. Germline assignment: CDR1 LGHDT and CDR2 YNNKEL (reference sequence). The V gene is TRBV3-1 (or the pseudogene TRBV3-2), the J gene TRBJ2-2; no definite D call. This receptor was obtained from a man between 70 and 80 years old with acute or convalescent COVID-19. The sequencing input was peripheral blood. CDR3 residues: CASRQNTGELFF. CDR3 nucleotide sequence: TGTGCCAGCAGACAGAACACCGGGGAGCTGTTTTTT.